The 13 T cell receptor beta chains listed next were all sequenced from one sample in a study of blood T cell repertoires in COVID-19. Sequencing used immunoSEQ multiplex PCR; TCRdb keeps in-frame clones, though not all of them. The sample holds hundreds of thousands of clones; roughly three quarters are singletons and the top ten take roughly 4%. Sequencing was carried out using peripheral blood. The origin of the receptors is a middle-aged woman with active or convalescent COVID-19.

This chain links TRBV7-9 with TRBJ1-4; 9 bases align to TRBD1. Per the germline V gene, CDR1 is SEHNR and CDR2 is FQNEAQ (reference sequence). The CDR3 has 13 amino acids. V shed 1 base and J 13 bases; nucleotides not matched to a gene: 4. Here the CDR3 DNA reads TGTGCCAGCAGCTTAGACAGGGGGCGCCGACTGTTTTTT. Translation: CASSLDRGRRLFF.

J is TRBJ1-4 and V is TRBV7-3; 9 bases are shared with TRBD1. Per germline, CDR1 SGHTA and CDR2 FQGTGA. The CDR3 covers 16 residues. After removal of 10 bases from V and 0 bases from J, the junction contained 9 bases not matched to a gene. The CDR3 DNA is TGTGCCACCGTTCTGGACAGGGGAACAACTAATGAAAAACTGTTTTTT. It codes for CATVLDRGTTNEKLFF.

The V gene is TRBV10-3, the J gene TRBJ1-2; D may be TRBD1 (5 bases). The V gene lost 0 bases and the J gene lost 4 bases, with 15 bases spanning the gap. This CDR3 contains 16 residues. CDR1 and CDR2 from the germline V gene are ENHRY and SYGVKD. The CDR3 loop reads CAISESRDDRLYGYTF. CDR3 coding DNA: TGTGCCATCAGTGAGTCGCGCGACGACAGACTCTATGGCTACACCTTC.

The rearrangement joins TRBV24-1 to TRBJ1-2; 9 positions agree with TRBD1. With 2 bases clipped from V and 5 bases from J, the junction kept 8 bases outside the gene matches. The CDR3 sequence is 16 residues long. Germline loops: CDR1 KGHDR, CDR2 SFDVKD. The CDR3 region has the DNA TGTGCCACCAGTGATTCTACCGGGACAGGGCTGTATGGCTACACCTTC. This sequence encodes CATSDSTGTGLYGYTF.

This clone was counted a few times. This chain's CDR3 is CASSSSLTSGGRDEQFF. The CDR3 nucleotides are TGTGCCAGCAGTTCTTCCCTGACTAGCGGGGGGCGGGATGAGCAGTTCTTC. The rearrangement uses TRBV5-4 and TRBJ2-1; 13 nucleotides agree with TRBD2. V lost 5 bases, J lost 8 bases, and 13 bases stayed unmatched. Germline V gene lookup returns CDR1 SGHNT and CDR2 YYREEE (reference sequence). This CDR3 is 17 amino acids long.

This chain joins TRBV19 and TRBJ1-1, with D tentatively TRBD1 (6 bases). CDR1 and CDR2 (germline): LNHDA, SQIVND (reference sequence). V lost 4 bases, J lost 1 base, and 7 bases lay in between. CDR3 length equals 13 residues. The CDR3 DNA is TGTGCCAGTAGTAAGACAGGGAACACTGAAGCTTTCTTT. Its translation is CASSKTGNTEAFF.

The rearrangement uses TRBV24-1 and TRBJ1-1; 8 bases are a match to TRBD1. Germline V gene sequence: CDR1 KGHDR, CDR2 SFDVKD. The CDR3 extends over 15 amino acids. The V gene end was trimmed by 2 bases and the J gene end by 6 bases; junction bases not matched to a gene: 7. CDR3 nucleotides: TGTGCCACCAGTGATTCAGGACAGGGTGACGCTGAAGCTTTCTTT. Protein: CATSDSGQGDAEAFF.

The chain is built from TRBV5-1 and TRBJ2-3; the match to TRBD2 covers 11 bases. Germline loops: CDR1 SGHRS, CDR2 YFSETQ. Trimming removed 5 bases from V and 2 bases from J; junction bases left unmatched: 7. The CDR3 is made up of 16 amino acids. CDR3 region: CASSSSGGHYTDTQYF. The CDR3 DNA sequence: TGCGCCAGCAGTTCTAGCGGGGGGCACTACACAGATACGCAGTATTTT. Variable domain in full (rest from reference TRBV5-1 and TRBJ2-3): KAGVTQTPRYLIKTRGQQVTLSCSPISGHRSVSWYQQTPGQGLQFLFEYFSETQRNKGNFPGRFSGRQFSNSRSEMNVSTLELGDSALYLCASSSSGGHYTDTQYFGPGTRLTVL.

In its sample, this clone was seen a few times. The chain joins TRBV6-1 to TRBJ2-1, with a weak D call TRBD1 (6 bases). Trimming removed 0 bases at V and 4 bases at J, with 10 bases between. This CDR3 comprises 15 residues. Germline lookup yields CDR1 MNHNS and CDR2 SASEGT. The chain's CDR3 is CASSEAPQGYNEQFF. The DNA for the CDR3 is TGTGCCAGCAGTGAAGCCCCACAGGGTTACAATGAGCAGTTCTTC.

The chain carries TRBV12-3 or TRBV12-4 and TRBJ2-2; unclear D gene. The CDR3 is 12 residues long. V lost 5 bases and J lost 6, with 7 bases in between. CDR3 sequence (DNA): TGTGCCAGCAGTAGAGACTCCGGGGAGCTGTTTTTT. It is translated as CASSRDSGELFF.

The chain combines TRBV28 with TRBJ2-1; 7 positions agree with TRBD1. V shed 5 bases, J shed 0 bases, and the junction held 4 bases outside the gene matches. The germline V gene has CDR1 MDHEN and CDR2 SYDVKM. The CDR3 covers 15 residues. The CDR3 region has the DNA TGTGCCAGCAGTCGGGACAGCCACTCCTACAATGAGCAGTTCTTC. This codes for CASSRDSHSYNEQFF.

CDR3 residues: CASTLLTGGAGDGYTF. CDR3 bases: TGTGCCAGCACCCTTTTAACAGGGGGCGCAGGAGATGGCTACACCTTC. V is TRBV9 and J is TRBJ1-2; TRBD1 matches 9 bases. J was trimmed by 6 bases and V by 6 bases; bases with no gene match: 15. The CDR3 extends over 16 amino acids. From germline, CDR1 is SGDLS and CDR2 YYNGEE.

This clone was detected only a few times. This chain joins TRBV4-1 and TRBJ1-5; D is possibly TRBD1 (6 bases). The CDR3 loop spans 15 amino acids. In germline, CDR1 is MGHRA, CDR2 YSYEKL. Trimming took off 0 bases at V and 4 bases at J, with 10 bases between the two ends. The chain's CDR3 is CASSQEGQRNQPQHF. DNA of the CDR3: TGCGCCAGCAGCCAAGAAGGACAGAGGAATCAGCCCCAGCATTTT.